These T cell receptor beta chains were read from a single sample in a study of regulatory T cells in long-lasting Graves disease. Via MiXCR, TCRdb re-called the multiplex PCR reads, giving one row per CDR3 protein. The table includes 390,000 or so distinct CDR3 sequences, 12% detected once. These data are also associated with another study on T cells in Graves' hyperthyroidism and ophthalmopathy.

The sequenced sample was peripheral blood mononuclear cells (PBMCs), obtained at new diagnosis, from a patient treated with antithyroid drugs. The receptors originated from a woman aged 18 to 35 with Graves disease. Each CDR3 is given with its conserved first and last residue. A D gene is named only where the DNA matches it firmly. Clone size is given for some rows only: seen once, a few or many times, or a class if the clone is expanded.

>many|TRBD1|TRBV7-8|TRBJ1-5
CASSLGFRTGKLHSNQPQHF
TGTGCCAGCAGCTTAGGTTTTAGGACAGGCAAGTTACATAGCAATCAGCCCCAGCATTTT
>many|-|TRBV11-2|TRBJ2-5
CASSSVGSGETQYF
TGTGCCAGCAGCTCAGTAGGCAGTGGAGAGACCCAGTACTTC
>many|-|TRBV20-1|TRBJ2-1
CSARDPKLGRYNEQFF
TGCAGTGCTAGAGATCCAAAACTAGGCCGCTACAATGAGCAGTTCTTC
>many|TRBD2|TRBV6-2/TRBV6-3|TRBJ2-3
CASSSRLATMGVPQYF
TGTGCCAGCAGTTCCAGACTAGCGACTATGGGAGTCCCGCAGTATTTT
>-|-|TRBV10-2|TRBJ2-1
CASSEGGPISSYNEQFF
TGCGCCAGCAGTGAGGGCGGACCTATATCCTCCTACAATGAGCAGTTCTTC
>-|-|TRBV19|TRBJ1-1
CASSILVGVPNTEAFF
TGTGCCAGTAGTATTCTCGTTGGGGTCCCCAACACTGAAGCTTTCTTT
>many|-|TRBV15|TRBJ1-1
CATSRTAGRLNTEAFF
TGTGCCACCAGCAGAACCGCGGGACGGTTGAACACTGAAGCTTTCTTT
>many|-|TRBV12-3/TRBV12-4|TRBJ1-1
CASSLRFSDPFDEAFF
TGTGCCAGCAGTCTACGATTCTCAGACCCTTTTGATGAAGCTTTCTTT
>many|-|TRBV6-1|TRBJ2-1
CASSTYNEQFF
TGTGCCAGCAGTACCTACAATGAGCAGTTCTTC
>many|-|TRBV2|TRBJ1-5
CASSSLRESNQPQHF
TGTGCCAGCAGTTCATTAAGGGAGAGCAATCAGCCCCAGCATTTT
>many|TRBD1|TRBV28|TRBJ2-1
CASLMGQSNGQFF
TGTGCCAGCCTAATGGGACAGTCCAATGGGCAGTTCTTC
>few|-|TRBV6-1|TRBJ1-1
CASSQYFDWKNTEAFF
TGTGCCAGCAGTCAATACTTCGATTGGAAGAACACTGAAGCTTTCTTT
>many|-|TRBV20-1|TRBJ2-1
CSARDIEWPNEQFF
TGCAGTGCCCGAGACATTGAGTGGCCTAATGAGCAGTTCTTC
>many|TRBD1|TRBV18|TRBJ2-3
CASSPPDRGPTSLQYF
TGTGCCAGCTCACCACCGGACAGGGGACCCACCTCTTTGCAGTATTTT
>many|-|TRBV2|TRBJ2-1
CASMPRRGVDNEQFF
TGTGCCAGCATGCCTCGGAGAGGGGTGGACAATGAGCAGTTCTTC
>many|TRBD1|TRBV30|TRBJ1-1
CAWQTGEGTEAFF
TGTGCCTGGCAGACAGGGGAGGGGACTGAAGCTTTCTTT
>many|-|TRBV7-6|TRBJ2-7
CASSFGGTYEQYF
TGTGCCAGCAGCTTCGGCGGGACCTACGAGCAGTACTTC